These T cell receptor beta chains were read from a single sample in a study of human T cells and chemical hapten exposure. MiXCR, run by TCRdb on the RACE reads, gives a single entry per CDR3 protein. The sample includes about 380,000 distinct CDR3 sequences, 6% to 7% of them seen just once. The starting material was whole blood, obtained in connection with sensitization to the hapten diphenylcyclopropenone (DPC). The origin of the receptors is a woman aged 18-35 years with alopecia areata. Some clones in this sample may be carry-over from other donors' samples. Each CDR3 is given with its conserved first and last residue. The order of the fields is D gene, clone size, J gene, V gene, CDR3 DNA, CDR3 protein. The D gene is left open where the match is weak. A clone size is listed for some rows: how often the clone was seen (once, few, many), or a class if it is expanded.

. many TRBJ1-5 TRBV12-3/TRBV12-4 TGTGCCAGCAGCACCCAGGGCCTTCAGCCCCAGCATTTT CASSTQGLQPQHF
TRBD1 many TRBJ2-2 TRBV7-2 TGTGCCAGCAGCTTAGAGTCAGGGGGCGCGTCCGGGGAGCTGTTTTTT CASSLESGGASGELFF
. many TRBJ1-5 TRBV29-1 TGCAGCGTGGGAGGGGGGGATCAGCCCCAGCATTTT CSVGGGDQPQHF
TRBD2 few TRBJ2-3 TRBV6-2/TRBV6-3 TGTGCCAGCAGTCGTCCCGGGACTAGCGGGGGGGCTGTTTCTTTTCTCACAGATACGCAGTATTTT CASSRPGTSGGAVSFLTDTQYF
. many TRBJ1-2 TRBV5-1 TGCGCCAGCAGCTTGGACACAGGGAACTATGGCTACACCTTC CASSLDTGNYGYTF
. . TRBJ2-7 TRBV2 TGTGCCAGCAGTGAAAAGTGGCCCTACGAGCAGTACTTC CASSEKWPYEQYF
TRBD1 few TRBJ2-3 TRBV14 TGTGCCAGCAGCCAAGATCTCTGGGGACAGGGCACAGATACGCAGTATTTT CASSQDLWGQGTDTQYF
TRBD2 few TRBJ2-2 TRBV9 TGTGCCAGCAGCGTAGCAGGAGCGGGGGGCACCGGGGAGCTGTTTTTT CASSVAGAGGTGELFF
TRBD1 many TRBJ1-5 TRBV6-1 TGTGCCAGCAGGGCCGGGACAGGGCTCTATCAGCCCCAGCATTTT CASRAGTGLYQPQHF
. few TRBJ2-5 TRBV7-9 TGTGCCAGCAGCGGCTGGCAAGAGACCCAGTACTTC CASSGWQETQYF
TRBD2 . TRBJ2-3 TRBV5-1 TGCGCCAGCAGTGGGAGGGCGGGGAGCACAGATACGCAGTATTTT CASSGRAGSTDTQYF
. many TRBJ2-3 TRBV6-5 TGTGCCAGCAGTTACGGGGGCACAGATACGCAGTATTTT CASSYGGTDTQYF
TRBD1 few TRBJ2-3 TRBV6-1 TGTGCCATCACAACGGGACAGGGCCCAGATACGCAGTATTTT CAITTGQGPDTQYF
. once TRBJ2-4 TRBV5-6 TGTGCCAGCAGCGGCGGGACCGAGACCATTCAGTACTTC CASSGGTETIQYF
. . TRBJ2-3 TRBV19 TGTGCCAGTAGCGCCCGGGGTCGGGCTAAGGAGGGAGATACGCAGTATTTT CASSARGRAKEGDTQYF
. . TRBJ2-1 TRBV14 TGTGCCAGCAGCCAAGATTTTCTGAGGGGGAGTTACAATGAGCAGTTCTTC CASSQDFLRGSYNEQFF
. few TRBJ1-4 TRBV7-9 TGTGCCAGCAGCCCGAGTAACCTAGTCAGGGGACTGTTTTTT CASSPSNLVRGLFF